This record looks at one T cell receptor beta chain sequence and its context. What antigen it recognizes has not been identified. Base qualities were left out, and no much larger clone turns up one base away. Data came from an Illumina NovaSeq 6000. cDNA libraries for TCRalpha and TCRbeta were prepared by 5'RACE using constant-segment primers, with sample barcodes and unique molecular identifiers added. RNA was extracted from every sample with Trizol reagent. Libraries were amplified in two PCR steps, with a second sample barcode and Illumina TruSeq adapters added in the second step. Sequencing of the libraries was done on an Illumina NovaSeq, producing 2 x 150 bp paired-end reads. For the original study's pipeline: The reads were demultiplexed and collapsed into UMI-guided consensus sequences using migec v1.2.7. Using mixcr v2.1.11, UMI consensuses were aligned to TRA and TRB V and J templates and then assembled into clonotypes. Clonotypes were classified as expanded or contracted when called significant by both edgeR and NoisET, with noise models trained on biological replicates. For edgeR calls, a false discovery rate-adjusted p below 0.01 and a log2 fold-change threshold of 1 were applied. PCA with hierarchical clustering of max-normalized trajectories of the 1000 most abundant clonotypes was used as exploratory dynamics analysis. Separately sequenced CD4+ and CD8+ repertoires were used to assign a CD4 or CD8 phenotype to each responding clone. In TCRdb, the public reads were trimmed at Q25 with fastp and aligned with MiXCR, with productive beta chains retained. A single entry per CDR3 protein holds the most common genes and DNA from its merged rows. TCRdb, not the authors, supplied the V and J calls. This sample has under 250,000 distinct CDR3 sequences in its table, and 8.5% to 9.5% of those were observed once. 22% of the sample belongs to the ten largest clones.

The source of the sample is a study of T-cell memory formation after mild COVID-19 (dated by TCRdb to the early 2020s). Context from the whole study: TCR sequence clusters from the two donors were found to be largely donor specific. The cohort comprised two young, previously healthy adult volunteers, one female and one male. In a couple of donors, T-cell clones that expanded and contracted after mild COVID-19 were followed by sequencing TCRalpha and TCRbeta repertoires longitudinally. Study-level results and caveats: Some responding clones were found in pre-infection memory, which suggests that pre-existing cross-reactive memory T cells took part in the SARS-CoV-2 response. Contracting CD4+ clones were located mainly in the CM and EM memory subsets, whereas CD8+ clones were found to be enriched in EMRA. Clones that contracted from day 15 to 85 showed balanced CD4/CD8 phenotypes, whereas a second wave of clones that expanded from day 15 to 37 leaned towards CD4+. SARS-CoV-2 specificity was not confirmed for the second-wave clones peaking on day 37. The study included only a couple of mild cases, and larger cohorts that include severe cases with pre-infection samples were judged to be necessary.

Taken from cysteine to phenylalanine, the CDR3 has 10 residues. The read is trimmed to its CDR3 DNA, 30 bases read in frame from base 1. The CDR1 and CDR2 encoded by the germline V gene are MNHEY and SVGEGT. Deletion took 10 bases off V and 5 bases off J, with a span of 8 bases between the germline ends. Ficoll-Paque density gradient centrifugation was used to isolate PBMCs. The rearrangement joined TRBV6-2 or TRBV6-3 to TRBJ2-5, with the D gene not clear enough to name. The receptor was derived from a man aged 18 to 30 who had mild COVID-19 (a few samples of this study predate the infection). The sample titles of this study are shuffled in the database, so cell type and time point are left out; the donor was told from shared clones. Sequencing was done on a sample of PBMCs or a T cell subset sorted from them (not recorded which). The CDR3 reads CATLRETQYF. The DNA sequence reads TGTGCCACCCTCCGCGAGACCCAGTACTTC.